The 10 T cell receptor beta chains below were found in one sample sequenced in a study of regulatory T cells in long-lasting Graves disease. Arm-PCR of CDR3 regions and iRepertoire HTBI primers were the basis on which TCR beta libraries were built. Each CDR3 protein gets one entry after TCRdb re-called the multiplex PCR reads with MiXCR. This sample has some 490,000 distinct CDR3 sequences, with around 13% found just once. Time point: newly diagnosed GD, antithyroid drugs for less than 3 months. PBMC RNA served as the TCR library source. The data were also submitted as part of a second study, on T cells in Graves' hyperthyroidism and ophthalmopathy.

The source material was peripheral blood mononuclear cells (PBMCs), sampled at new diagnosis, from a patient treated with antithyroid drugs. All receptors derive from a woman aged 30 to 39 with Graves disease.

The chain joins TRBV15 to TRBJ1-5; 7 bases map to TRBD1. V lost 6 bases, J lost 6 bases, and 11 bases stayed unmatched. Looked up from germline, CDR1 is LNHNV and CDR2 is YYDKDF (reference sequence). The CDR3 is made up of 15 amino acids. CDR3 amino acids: CATSPLDRERQPQHF. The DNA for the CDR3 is TGTGCCACCAGTCCACTCGACAGGGAGCGTCAGCCCCAGCATTTT.

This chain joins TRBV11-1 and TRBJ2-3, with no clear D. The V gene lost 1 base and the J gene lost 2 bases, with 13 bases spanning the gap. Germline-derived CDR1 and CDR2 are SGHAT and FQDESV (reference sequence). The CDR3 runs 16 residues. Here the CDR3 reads CASSLGGYYLTDTQYF. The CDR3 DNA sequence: TGTGCCAGCAGCTTAGGGGGATATTACCTCACAGATACGCAGTATTTT.

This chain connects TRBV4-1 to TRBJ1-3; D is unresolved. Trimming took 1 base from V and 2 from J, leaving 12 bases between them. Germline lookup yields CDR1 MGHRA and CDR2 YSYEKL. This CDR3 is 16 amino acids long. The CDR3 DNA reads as TGCGCCAGCAGCCAAGCGCAGGTTTACGCTGGAAACACCATATATTTT. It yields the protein CASSQAQVYAGNTIYF.

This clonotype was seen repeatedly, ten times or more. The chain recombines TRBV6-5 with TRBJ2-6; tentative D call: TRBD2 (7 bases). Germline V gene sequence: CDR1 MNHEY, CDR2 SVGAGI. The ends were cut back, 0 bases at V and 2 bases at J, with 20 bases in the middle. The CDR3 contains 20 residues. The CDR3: CASSYSRGRGRGTGANVLTF. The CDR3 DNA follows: TGTGCCAGCAGTTACTCGAGGGGGAGGGGAAGGGGAACTGGGGCCAACGTCCTGACTTTC.

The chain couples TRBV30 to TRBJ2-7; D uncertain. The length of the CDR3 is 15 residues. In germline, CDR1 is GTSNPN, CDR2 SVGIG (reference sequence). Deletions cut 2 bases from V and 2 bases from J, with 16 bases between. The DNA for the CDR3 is TGTGCCTGGAGTATACGTTTTGAGGCAGCCTACGAGCAGTACTTC. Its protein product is CAWSIRFEAAYEQYF.

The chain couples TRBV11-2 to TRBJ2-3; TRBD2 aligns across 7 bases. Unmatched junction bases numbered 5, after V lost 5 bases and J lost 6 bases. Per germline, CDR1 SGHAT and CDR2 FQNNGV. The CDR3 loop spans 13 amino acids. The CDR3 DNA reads TGTGCCAGCAGCGGGAGGGGAGGGGATACGCAGTATTTT. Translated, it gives CASSGRGGDTQYF.

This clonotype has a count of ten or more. The CDR3 is CSGSGGGGTEAFF. The CDR3, as DNA: TGCAGCGGCTCAGGGGGCGGAGGCACTGAAGCTTTCTTT. The V and J genes are TRBV29-1 and TRBJ1-1, with 8 bases lining up with TRBD1. The CDR3 is made up of 13 amino acids. Losses at the gene ends were 7 bases for V and 4 bases for J; bases not matched to a gene: 8. The V gene's germline CDR1 is SQVTM and CDR2 ANQGSEA.

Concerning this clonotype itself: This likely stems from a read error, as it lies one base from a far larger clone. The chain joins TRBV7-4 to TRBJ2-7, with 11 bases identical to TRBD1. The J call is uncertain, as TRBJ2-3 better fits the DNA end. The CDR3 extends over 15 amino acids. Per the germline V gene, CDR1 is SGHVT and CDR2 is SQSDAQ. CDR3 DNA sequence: TGTGCCTGCAGCTTGGGGGGACAGGGGGTTGATACGCAGTATTTT. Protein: CACSLGGQGVDTQYF.

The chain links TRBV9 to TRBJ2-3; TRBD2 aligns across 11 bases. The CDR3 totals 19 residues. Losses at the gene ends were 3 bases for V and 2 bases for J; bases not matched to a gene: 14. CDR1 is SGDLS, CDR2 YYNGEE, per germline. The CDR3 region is CASSGELAGVPVNTDTQYF. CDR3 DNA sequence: TGTGCCAGCAGCGGAGAACTAGCGGGAGTTCCCGTTAACACAGATACGCAGTATTTT.

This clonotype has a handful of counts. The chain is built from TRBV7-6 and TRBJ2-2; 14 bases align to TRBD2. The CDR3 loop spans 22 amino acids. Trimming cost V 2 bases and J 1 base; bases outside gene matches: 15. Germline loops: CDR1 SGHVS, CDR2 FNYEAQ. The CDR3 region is CASSLRTGVTSGRAKNTGELFF. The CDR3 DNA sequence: TGTGCCAGCAGCTTACGAACGGGCGTGACTAGCGGGAGGGCGAAGAACACCGGGGAGCTGTTTTTT.